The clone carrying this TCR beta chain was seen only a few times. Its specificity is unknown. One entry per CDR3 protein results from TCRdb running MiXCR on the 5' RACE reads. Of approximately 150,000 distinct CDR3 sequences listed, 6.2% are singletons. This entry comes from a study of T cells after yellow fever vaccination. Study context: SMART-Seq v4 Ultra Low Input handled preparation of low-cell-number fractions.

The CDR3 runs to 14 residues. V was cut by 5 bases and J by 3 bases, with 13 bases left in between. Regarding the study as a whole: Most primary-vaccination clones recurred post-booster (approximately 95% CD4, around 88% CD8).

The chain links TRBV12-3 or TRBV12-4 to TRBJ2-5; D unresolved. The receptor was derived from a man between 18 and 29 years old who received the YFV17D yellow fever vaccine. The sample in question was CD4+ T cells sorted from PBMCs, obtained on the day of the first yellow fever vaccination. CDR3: CASSRGPLEETQYF. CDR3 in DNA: TGTGCCAGCAGTCGAGGACCCCTGGAAGAGACCCAGTACTTC.